This T cell receptor (beta chain) was observed in a study of T cell clonality in common variable immunodeficiency. Study-wide points: Shared TCRbeta clones were fewer between CVID subjects than controls. Links between repertoire features and CVID complications were heterogeneity-limited.

Trimming took 2 bases from V and 5 from J; bases not matched to a gene: 3. Germline V gives CDR1 SNHLY, CDR2 FYNNEI. The CDR3 sequence is 15 residues long. Assay: immunoSEQ multiplex PCR; the TCRdb copy retains only in-frame clones and omits some. Listed for the sample are some 60,000 clones, none seen a single time. This clone showed up many times. Its antigen is not identified. With the read ending 3 residues before the CDR3 end, the germline J gene is used to fill in that end. This chain joins TRBV2 and TRBJ2-4, with 10 positions matching TRBD2. This TCR came from a person between 18 and 75 years old in good health. The sample was peripheral blood mononuclear cells. Incomplete CDR3 DNA: TGTGCCAGCAGTGAACTAGCGGGAGTCGAAAACATT. Translation gives CASSELAGVENI. The complete CDR3 protein is CASSELAGVENIQYF.